This TCR beta chain was observed in a study of response to subunit inactivated influenza vaccine (dated by TCRdb to about 2018). Notes on the research overall: The study used deep quantitative T cell receptor repertoire profiling to track responses to a trivalent subunit inactivated influenza vaccine. What the study reported, not specific to this receptor: According to the authors, only a limited number of new T cells may be recruited by each seasonal influenza vaccination.

Turning to this clonotype: There is no known antigen for this receptor. Per-nucleotide qualities are absent, and no much larger clonotype sits a single base away.

Receptors were amplified or captured by RT-PCR. Instrument on record: Illumina HiSeq 2500. The raw public data were reprocessed by TCRdb itself: fastp quality trimming at Q25, MiXCR clonotype calling, in-frame beta chains only. For every CDR3 protein sequence, its rows merge into one entry that carries the most common genes and DNA. The sample includes about 540,000 distinct CDR3 sequences, with roughly a quarter observed a single time. The ten largest clones take up under 3.5% of the sample. From its cysteine to its phenylalanine, the CDR3 spans 14 amino acids. The DNA shown is the 42-base CDR3, in frame from base 1. CDR1 and CDR2 are drawn from the germline V gene: SGHDN, FVKESK. V is reduced by 4 bases and J by 12 bases, leaving a spacing of 22 bases between them. The sample also formed part of further work on T cells expressing NK-cell markers. The second study, in turn, reports: The TCR beta cDNA libraries were made using 5'RACE template switching, a step that added both a universal primer site and unique molecular identifiers. In sorted CD3+CD56+NKG2C+, CD3+CD56+NKG2C- and CD3+CD56-NKG2C+ T-cell subsets from eight donors, TCR beta-chain repertoires were profiled. Among the eight sequenced donors, only one was HCMV-seronegative, while the other seven were HCMV-seropositive. In several experiments an anti-gammadeltaTCR antibody was added to restrict sorting to alphabetaTCR-expressing T cells. For roughly six donors, the dominant CD3+CD56+NKG2C+ clonotypes were among the top 10 CD8+ clonotypes and accounted for about 1.0-8% of CD8+ T cells. Those dominant clonotypes were again the most abundant among CD3+CD56-NKG2C+ cells in a handful of donors, at about 28.3-65%. It remained unclear whether the expanded NKG2C-expressing T cell clones were specific for HCMV antigens. Randomly selected healthy volunteers, three men and five women, were used as the eight sequenced donors. A commercial ELISA kit detecting HCMV-specific IgG in serum was used to determine HCMV serostatus. Peripheral blood mononuclear cells were isolated from blood by Ficoll density gradient centrifugation. Magnetic immunoseparation with Miltenyi isolation kits was used to isolate CD4+ and CD8+ T cells from PBMC. Priming for cDNA synthesis came from the TCR beta constant segment, and two successive PCR amplification steps followed. Illumina HiSeq 2000/2500, MiSeq or NextSeq was used to sequence libraries as 2 x 150 bp reads. MIGEC was used to demultiplex reads and group reads by UMI, and MiTCR was used to assemble and quantify clonotypes. Only TCR cDNA sequences supported by at least two reads were kept to exclude erroneous sequences. The tcR package was used for downstream repertoire analysis, and clonotypes were matched between fractions using CDR3 nucleotide sequence together with V segment. Antigen specificity was annotated against VDJdb with VDJmatch, allowing one amino acid substitution in CDR3.

The TCR originated in a man aged 45-65 years who received an inactivated influenza vaccine. Donor details come from another sample of the same person, matched by shared clones. The sequence joins TRBV14 to TRBJ2-7; TRBD2 is perhaps the D gene, given 5 matching bases. This sample comprised CD4+ T cells sorted from PBMCs, obtained 11 to 12 days after vaccination. The CDR3 region reads CASSPTRATTGRYF. In nucleotides, the sequence is TGTGCCAGCAGCCCTACGAGGGCCACGACGGGGAGGTACTTC.